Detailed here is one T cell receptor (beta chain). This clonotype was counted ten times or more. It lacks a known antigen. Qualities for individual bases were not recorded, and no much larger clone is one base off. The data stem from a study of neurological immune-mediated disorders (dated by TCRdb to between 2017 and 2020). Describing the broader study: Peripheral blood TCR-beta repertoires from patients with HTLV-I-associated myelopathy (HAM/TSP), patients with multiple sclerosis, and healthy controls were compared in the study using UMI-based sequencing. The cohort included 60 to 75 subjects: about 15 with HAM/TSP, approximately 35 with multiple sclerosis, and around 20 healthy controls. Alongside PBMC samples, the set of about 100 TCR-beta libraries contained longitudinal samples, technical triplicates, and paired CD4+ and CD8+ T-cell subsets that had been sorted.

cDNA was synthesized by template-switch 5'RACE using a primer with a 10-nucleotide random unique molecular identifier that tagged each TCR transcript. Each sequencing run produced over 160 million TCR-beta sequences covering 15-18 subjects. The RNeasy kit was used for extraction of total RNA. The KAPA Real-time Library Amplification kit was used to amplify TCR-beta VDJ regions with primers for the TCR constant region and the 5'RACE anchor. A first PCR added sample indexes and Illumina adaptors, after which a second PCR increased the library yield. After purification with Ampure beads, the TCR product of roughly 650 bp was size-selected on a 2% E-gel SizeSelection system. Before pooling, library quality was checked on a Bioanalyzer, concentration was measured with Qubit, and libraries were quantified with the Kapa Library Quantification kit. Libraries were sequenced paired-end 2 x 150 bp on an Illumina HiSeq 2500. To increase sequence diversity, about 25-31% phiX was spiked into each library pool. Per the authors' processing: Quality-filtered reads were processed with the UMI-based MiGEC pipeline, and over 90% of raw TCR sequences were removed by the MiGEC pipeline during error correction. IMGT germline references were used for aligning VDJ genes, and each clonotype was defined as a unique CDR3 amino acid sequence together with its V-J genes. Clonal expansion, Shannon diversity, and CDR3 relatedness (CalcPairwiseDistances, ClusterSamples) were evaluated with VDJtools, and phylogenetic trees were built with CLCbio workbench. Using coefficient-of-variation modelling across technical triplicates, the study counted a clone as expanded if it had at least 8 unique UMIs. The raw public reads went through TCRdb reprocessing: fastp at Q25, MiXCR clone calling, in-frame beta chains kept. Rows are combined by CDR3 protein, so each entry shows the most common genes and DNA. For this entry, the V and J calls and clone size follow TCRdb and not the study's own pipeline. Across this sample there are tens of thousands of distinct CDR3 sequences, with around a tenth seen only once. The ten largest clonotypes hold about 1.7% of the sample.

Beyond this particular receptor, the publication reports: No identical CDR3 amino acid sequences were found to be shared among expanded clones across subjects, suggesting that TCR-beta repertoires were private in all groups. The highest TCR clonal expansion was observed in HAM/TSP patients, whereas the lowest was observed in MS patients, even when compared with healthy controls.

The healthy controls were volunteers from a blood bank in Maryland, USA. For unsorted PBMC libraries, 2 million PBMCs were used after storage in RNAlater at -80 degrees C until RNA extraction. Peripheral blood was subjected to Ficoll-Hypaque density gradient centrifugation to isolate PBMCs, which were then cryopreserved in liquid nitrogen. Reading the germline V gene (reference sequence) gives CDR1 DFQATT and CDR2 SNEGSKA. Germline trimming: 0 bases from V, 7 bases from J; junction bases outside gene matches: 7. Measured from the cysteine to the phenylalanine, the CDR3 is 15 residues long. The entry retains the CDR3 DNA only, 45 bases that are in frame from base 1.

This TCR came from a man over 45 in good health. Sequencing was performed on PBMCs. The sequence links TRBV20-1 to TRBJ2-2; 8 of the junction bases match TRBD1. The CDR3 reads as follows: CSARDGRTGIGELFF. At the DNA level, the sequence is TGCAGTGCTAGAGATGGTAGGACAGGGATCGGGGAGCTGTTTTTT.